These 14 T cell receptor beta chains share one sample of origin, sequenced in a study of CD8+ T cells in alopecia areata. Treatment described: oral pan-JAK inhibitor, 5-10 mg twice daily. cDNA reverse transcribed from extracted RNA served as the sequencing template. The protocol was immunoSEQ multiplex PCR, while the TCRdb copy is restricted to in-frame clones and leaves out a portion. The table lists around 100,000 clones, 55% to 70% of them singletons. Source: CD8+ T cells sorted from blood, taken at approximately week 60, from a patient treated with tofacitinib. Source of these receptors: a human donor with alopecia areata.

V gene TRBV27 combines with J gene TRBJ2-1; possible D gene TRBD2, 5 bases. V dropped 3 bases and J dropped 0 bases, with 9 bases sitting between them. Per germline, CDR1 MNHEY and CDR2 SMNVEV (reference sequence). The CDR3 runs to 15 residues. The CDR3 protein is CASSLTEGSYNEQFF. As DNA, the CDR3 is TGTGCCAGCAGTTTGACTGAGGGCTCCTACAATGAGCAGTTCTTC.

The genes are TRBV27 and TRBJ2-7; 7 bases map to TRBD1. The CDR3 runs to 13 residues. Germline loops: CDR1 MNHEY, CDR2 SMNVEV (reference sequence). The trim removed 6 bases at V and 6 bases at J, leaving 8 bases unmatched. This chain's CDR3 is CASRTGFSGEQYF. The CDR3, as DNA: TGTGCCAGCAGGACAGGGTTTTCGGGCGAGCAGTACTTC.

This chain uses TRBV29-1 with TRBJ2-7; 10 bases map to TRBD2. Per germline, CDR1 SQVTM and CDR2 ANQGSEA. J lost 3 bases, V lost 7 bases, and 9 bases had no gene match. CDR3 length equals 14 residues. The CDR3 bases are TGCAGCGCCGAGGTCTGGACTAGCGGCTACGAGCAGTACTTC. It codes for CSAEVWTSGYEQYF.

This clone was picked up one time. This chain connects TRBV2 to TRBJ1-2, with 9 bases aligning to TRBD1. CDR1 is SNHLY and CDR2 is FYNNEI in the germline V gene. V lost 10 bases, J lost 4 bases, and 7 bases stayed unmatched. The CDR3 length is 13 residues. The CDR3 nucleotides are TGTGCCACTACAACAGGGGGCGTCTATGGCTACACCTTC. Translation gives CATTTGGVYGYTF.

The chain joins TRBV29-1 to TRBJ1-2, with 8 nucleotides matching TRBD1. The CDR3 covers 13 residues. J lost 6 bases, V lost 5 bases, and 8 bases had no gene match. Germline V gene data show CDR1 as SQVTM and CDR2 as ANQGSEA. The CDR3 region has the DNA TGCAGCGTTCCGATACAGGGGGTCGATGGCTACACCTTC. Residues: CSVPIQGVDGYTF.

V is TRBV20-1 and J is TRBJ1-2, with unresolved D. The CDR3 has 11 residues. The V end lost 0 bases, the J end lost 4 bases, and 3 bases lay between the germline ends. Per the germline V gene, CDR1 is DFQATT and CDR2 is SNEGSKA (reference sequence). The CDR3 spells CSARETYGYTF. The CDR3, as DNA: TGCAGTGCTAGAGAGACCTATGGCTACACCTTC.

The chain couples TRBV30 to TRBJ1-6; 7 bases line up with TRBD1. J lost 7 bases, V lost 4 bases, and 16 bases had no gene match. There are 17 residues in the CDR3. CDR1 is GTSNPN, CDR2 SVGIG, per germline (reference sequence). The CDR3 loop reads CAWKGAHTRTANSPLHF. In nucleotides, the CDR3 is TGTGCCTGGAAGGGGGCACATACGCGGACAGCAAATTCACCCCTCCACTTT.

This clone appeared a few times. The chain uses TRBV7-9 and TRBJ2-7; 8 bases line up with TRBD1. The CDR3 runs 17 residues. The ends lost 7 bases at V and 4 bases at J; junction bases unmatched: 18. The germline V gene encodes CDR1 SEHNR and CDR2 FQNEAQ (reference sequence). DNA of the CDR3: TGTGCCAGCACCCCACCCTTCCAACGACAGGGGAGGTACGAGCAGTACTTC. Protein product: CASTPPFQRQGRYEQYF.

The rearrangement links TRBV9 to TRBJ1-5, with D maybe TRBD1 (5 bases). V was shortened by 4 bases and J by 6 bases, with 17 bases between the two germline ends. Germline values: CDR1 SGDLS, CDR2 YYNGEE. This CDR3 is built from 15 residues. CDR3 amino acids: CASSIGQGGCQPQHF. In DNA, the CDR3 is TGTGCCAGCAGCATCGGGCAGGGAGGGTGTCAGCCCCAGCATTTT.

V gene TRBV29-1 combines with J gene TRBJ2-1; the match to TRBD2 covers 9 bases. This CDR3 is built from 13 residues. Per the germline V gene, CDR1 is SQVTM and CDR2 is ANQGSEA. For the CDR3, the DNA is TGCATAGCGGGGGAAAGCTCCTACAATGAGCAGTTCTTC. It codes for CIAGESSYNEQFF.

In DNA, the CDR3 is TGTGCCAGCAGCCTGGGACAGGCGCAAGAGACCCAGTACTTC. Its protein product is CASSLGQAQETQYF. The genes are TRBV13 and TRBJ2-5; the match to TRBD1 covers 8 bases. The CDR3 contains 14 residues. The V gene's germline CDR1 is PRHDT and CDR2 FYEKMQ (reference sequence). V lost 5 bases and J lost 2; bases outside the gene matches: 4.

This clone was observed once. The rearrangement links TRBV4-2 to TRBJ1-6; 10 bases fit TRBD1. Losses at the gene ends were 6 bases for V and 9 bases for J; bases not matched to a gene: 8. Germline CDR1 and CDR2: LGHNA and YNFKEQ. The CDR3 sequence is 15 residues long. The CDR3 coding sequence is TGTGCCAGCAGTGCCGGGACAGGGGCCACTTCACCCCTCCACTTT. It encodes CASSAGTGATSPLHF.

This chain links TRBV6-6 with TRBJ1-6; 9 bases agree with TRBD1. The CDR3 covers 13 residues. Trimming took 7 bases from V and 7 from J; bases not matched to a gene: 2. Germline V gene sequence: CDR1 MNHNY, CDR2 SVGAGI (reference sequence). The CDR3 coding sequence is TGTGCCAGCAACGGACAGGGGAATTCACCCCTCCACTTT. Its protein is CASNGQGNSPLHF.

This clone was detected only once. The rearrangement uses TRBV6-5 and TRBJ2-5; D is possibly TRBD1 (6 bases). CDR1 is MNHEY and CDR2 is SVGAGI in the germline V gene. The ends were cut back, 2 bases at V and 5 bases at J, with 9 bases in the middle. CDR3 length: 13 amino acids. As DNA, the CDR3 is TGTGCCAGCAGTTACACAGGGTATGAGACCCAGTACTTC. Translated: CASSYTGYETQYF.